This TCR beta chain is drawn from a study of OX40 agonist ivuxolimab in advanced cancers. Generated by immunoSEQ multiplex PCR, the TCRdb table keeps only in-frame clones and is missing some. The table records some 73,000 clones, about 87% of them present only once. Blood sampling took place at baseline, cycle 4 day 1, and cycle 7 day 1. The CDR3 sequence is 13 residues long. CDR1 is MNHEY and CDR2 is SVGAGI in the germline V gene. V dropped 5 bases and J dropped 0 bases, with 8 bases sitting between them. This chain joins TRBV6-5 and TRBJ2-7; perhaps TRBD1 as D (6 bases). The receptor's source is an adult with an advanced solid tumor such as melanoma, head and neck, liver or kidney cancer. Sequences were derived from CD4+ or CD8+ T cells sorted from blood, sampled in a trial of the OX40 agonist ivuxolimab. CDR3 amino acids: CASSTGPSYEQYF. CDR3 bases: TGTGCCAGCAGTACAGGGCCCTCCTACGAGCAGTACTTC.